This is a list of T cell receptor beta chains from one sample in a study of siplizumab effects on memory and regulatory T cells. TCRdb's copy holds only in-frame clones and misses some; the assay was immunoSEQ multiplex PCR. This sample has about 97,000 clones, with roughly 90% found just once. The sample taken for sequencing was CD4+ T cells sorted from blood. The receptors shown here come from a human donor in good health. Each CDR3 is given with its conserved first and last residue. The order of the fields is CDR3 protein, CDR3 DNA, V gene, J gene, D gene, clone size. D genes are given only for firm matches. Some rows mark clone size as missing; the rest say once, few, many or name a class of expanded clone.

CDR3aa: CASSLTSPGWPKLFF
CDR3nt: TGTGCCAGCAGTCTAACGTCCCCCGGTTGGCCAAAACTGTTTTTT
v_gene: TRBV27
j_gene: TRBJ1-4
d_gene: .
abundance: .

CDR3aa: CASSTRTRSETQYF
CDR3nt: TGCGCCAGCAGCACGCGGACACGTTCAGAGACCCAGTACTTC
v_gene: TRBV5-1
j_gene: TRBJ2-5
d_gene: .
abundance: .

CDR3aa: CACGRYNQPQHF
CDR3nt: TGTGCCTGTGGCCGTTACAATCAGCCCCAGCATTTT
v_gene: TRBV7-9
j_gene: TRBJ1-5
d_gene: .
abundance: once

CDR3aa: CASSLSTDSYGYTF
CDR3nt: TGCGCCAGCAGCTTGAGTACAGACTCCTATGGCTACACCTTC
v_gene: TRBV5-1
j_gene: TRBJ1-2
d_gene: .
abundance: .

CDR3aa: CASSLGQGKGNTIYF
CDR3nt: TGCGCCAGCAGCTTGGGTCAGGGGAAAGGAAACACCATATATTTT
v_gene: TRBV5-1
j_gene: TRBJ1-3
d_gene: .
abundance: .

CDR3aa: CASSGQGSSSGNTIYF
CDR3nt: TGCGCCAGCAGCGGACAGGGCTCGAGCTCTGGAAACACCATATATTTT
v_gene: TRBV4-1
j_gene: TRBJ1-3
d_gene: TRBD1
abundance: .

CDR3aa: CASTVVGGYTF
CDR3nt: TGTGCCAGCACCGTTGTTGGTGGCTACACCTTC
v_gene: TRBV2
j_gene: TRBJ1-2
d_gene: .
abundance: .

CDR3aa: CASSPNRDQPQHF
CDR3nt: TGTGCCAGCAGTCCAAACCGCGATCAGCCCCAGCATTTT
v_gene: TRBV11-2
j_gene: TRBJ1-5
d_gene: .
abundance: once

CDR3aa: CASSFFGGHTQYF
CDR3nt: TGTGCCAGCAGCTTTTTCGGGGGTCATACGCAGTATTTT
v_gene: TRBV5-4
j_gene: TRBJ2-3
d_gene: .
abundance: .

CDR3aa: CASRGSGYSLNTEAFF
CDR3nt: TGTGCCAGCAGAGGTTCGGGGTATTCGTTGAACACTGAAGCTTTCTTT
v_gene: TRBV28
j_gene: TRBJ1-1
d_gene: .
abundance: .

CDR3aa: CAGSIERNQPQHF
CDR3nt: TGTGCCGGGTCGATTGAAAGAAATCAGCCCCAGCATTTT
v_gene: TRBV6-1
j_gene: TRBJ1-5
d_gene: .
abundance: .

CDR3aa: CASSRGTFPTDTQYF
CDR3nt: TGTGCCAGCAGCCGAGGGACTTTCCCCACAGATACGCAGTATTTT
v_gene: TRBV28
j_gene: TRBJ2-3
d_gene: .
abundance: .

CDR3aa: CASSGTSTDTQYF
CDR3nt: TGTGCCAGTAGCGGAACTAGCACAGATACGCAGTATTTT
v_gene: TRBV19
j_gene: TRBJ2-3
d_gene: .
abundance: .

CDR3aa: CASSGTGGVRQFF
CDR3nt: TGTGCCAGCAGTGGGACAGGGGGCGTACGGCAGTTCTTC
v_gene: TRBV6-5
j_gene: TRBJ2-1
d_gene: TRBD1
abundance: .

CDR3aa: CASSPGLAGAFPSYEQYF
CDR3nt: TGTGCCAGTAGTCCGGGACTAGCGGGAGCCTTCCCCTCCTACGAGCAGTACTTC
v_gene: TRBV19
j_gene: TRBJ2-7
d_gene: TRBD2
abundance: few

CDR3aa: CASSFEDANEQYF
CDR3nt: TGCGCCAGCAGCTTTGAGGACGCGAACGAGCAGTACTTC
v_gene: TRBV5-1
j_gene: TRBJ2-7
d_gene: .
abundance: .

CDR3aa: CASSLRQGHYGYTF
CDR3nt: TGTGCCAGCAGCCTTAGGCAGGGACACTATGGCTACACCTTC
v_gene: TRBV14
j_gene: TRBJ1-2
d_gene: .
abundance: .

CDR3aa: CASSYEVLEGEQFF
CDR3nt: TGTGCCAGCAGTTACGAGGTACTAGAGGGCGAGCAGTTCTTC
v_gene: TRBV6-5
j_gene: TRBJ2-1
d_gene: .
abundance: .

CDR3aa: CASSSPASGGTYEQYF
CDR3nt: TGTGCCAGCAGCTCGCCGGCTAGCGGGGGAACCTACGAGCAGTACTTC
v_gene: TRBV9
j_gene: TRBJ2-7
d_gene: TRBD2
abundance: .

CDR3aa: CASRGQGNTGELFF
CDR3nt: TGTGCCAGCAGGGGACAGGGTAACACCGGGGAGCTGTTTTTT
v_gene: TRBV27
j_gene: TRBJ2-2
d_gene: TRBD1
abundance: .

CDR3aa: CASRRQESGNTIYF
CDR3nt: TGTGCCAGCAGACGACAGGAATCAGGAAACACCATATATTTT
v_gene: TRBV6-1
j_gene: TRBJ1-3
d_gene: .
abundance: .

CDR3aa: CASSVQANTIYF
CDR3nt: TGTGCCAGCAGTGTACAGGCGAACACCATATATTTT
v_gene: TRBV6-1
j_gene: TRBJ1-3
d_gene: .
abundance: .

CDR3aa: CASSGTGYNEKLFF
CDR3nt: TGTGCCAGCAGTGGGACAGGTTACAATGAAAAACTGTTTTTT
v_gene: TRBV2
j_gene: TRBJ1-4
d_gene: TRBD1
abundance: .

CDR3aa: CASSILGQGEYNEQFF
CDR3nt: TGTGCCAGTAGTATTTTAGGACAGGGGGAATACAATGAGCAGTTCTTC
v_gene: TRBV19
j_gene: TRBJ2-1
d_gene: TRBD1
abundance: .

CDR3aa: CSVDAIRVYNEQFF
CDR3nt: TGCAGCGTTGACGCGATAAGGGTCTACAATGAGCAGTTCTTC
v_gene: TRBV29-1
j_gene: TRBJ2-1
d_gene: .
abundance: once

CDR3aa: CASSLSGGSNTEAFF
CDR3nt: TGCGCCAGCAGCTTGTCGGGGGGGTCGAACACTGAAGCTTTCTTT
v_gene: TRBV5-1
j_gene: TRBJ1-1
d_gene: .
abundance: .